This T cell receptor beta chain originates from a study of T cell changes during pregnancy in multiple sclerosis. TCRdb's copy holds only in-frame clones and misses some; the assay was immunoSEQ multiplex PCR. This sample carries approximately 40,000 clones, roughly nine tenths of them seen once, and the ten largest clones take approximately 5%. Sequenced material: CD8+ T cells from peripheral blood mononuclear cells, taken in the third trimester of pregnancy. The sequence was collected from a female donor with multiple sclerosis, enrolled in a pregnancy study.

The CDR3 loop is CASSLGTNTGELFF. CDR3 DNA sequence: TGTGCCAGCAGCTTAGGGACTAACACCGGGGAGCTGTTTTTT. This chain joins TRBV7-2 and TRBJ2-2, with D possibly being TRBD2 (5 bases). This CDR3 has 14 residues. Germline V CDR1 and CDR2: SGHTA, FQGNSA. The V gene lost 1 base and the J gene lost 2 bases, with 5 bases spanning the gap. The whole variable domain, remainder taken from reference TRBV7-2 and TRBJ2-2, is GAGVSQSPSNKVTEKGKDVELRCDPISGHTALYWYRQSLGQGLEFLIYFQGNSAPDKSGLPSDRFSAERTGGSVSTLTIQRTQQEDSAVYLCASSLGTNTGELFFGEGSRLTVL.